This note documents a single T cell receptor beta chain sequence. J gave up 6 bases and V 3 bases, and 7 bases lay outside the gene matches. Germline CDR1 reads SGHAT; CDR2 reads FQNNGV. The CDR3 sequence is 15 residues long. This entry is derived from a study of blood T cell repertoires in COVID-19. Sequenced by immunoSEQ multiplex PCR; TCRdb stores in-frame clones only, minus some. This repertoire shows roughly 250,000 clones, just over 90% found once; its top ten account for under 3%. This chain uses TRBV11-2 with TRBJ2-2; TRBD1 aligns across 7 bases. The sequence was collected from a woman aged 40 to 50 with acute COVID-19. Sequenced sample: PBMCs or T cells enriched from blood (not recorded which). In nucleotides, the CDR3 is TGTGCCAGCAGCTTGGCAGGGGGAAGTTCCGGGGAGCTGTTTTTT. Its protein is CASSLAGGSSGELFF.